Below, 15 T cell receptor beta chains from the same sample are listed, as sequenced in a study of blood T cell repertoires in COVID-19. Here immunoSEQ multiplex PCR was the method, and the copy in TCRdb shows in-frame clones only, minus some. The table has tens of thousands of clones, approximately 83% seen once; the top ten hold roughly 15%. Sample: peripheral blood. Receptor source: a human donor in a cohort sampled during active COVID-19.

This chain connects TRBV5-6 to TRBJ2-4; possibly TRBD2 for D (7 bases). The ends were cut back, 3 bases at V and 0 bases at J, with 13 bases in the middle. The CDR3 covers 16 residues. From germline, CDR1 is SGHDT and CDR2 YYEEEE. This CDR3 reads CASSYRDYLAKNIQYF. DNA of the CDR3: TGTGCCAGCAGCTACAGGGACTACCTAGCCAAAAACATTCAGTACTTC.

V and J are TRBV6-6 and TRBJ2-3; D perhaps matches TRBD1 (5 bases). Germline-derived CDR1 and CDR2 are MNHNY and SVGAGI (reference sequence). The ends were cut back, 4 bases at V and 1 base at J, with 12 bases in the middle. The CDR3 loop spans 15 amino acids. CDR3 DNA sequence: TGTGCCAGCAGTTCAGGGCAGGGCGGCACAGATACGCAGTATTTT. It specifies CASSSGQGGTDTQYF.

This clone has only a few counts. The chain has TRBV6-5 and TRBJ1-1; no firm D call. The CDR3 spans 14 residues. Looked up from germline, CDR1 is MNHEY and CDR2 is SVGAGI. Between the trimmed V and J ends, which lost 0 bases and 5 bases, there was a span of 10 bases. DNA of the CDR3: TGTGCCAGCAGTTACTCAGAGGGTCAGACTGAAGCTTTCTTT. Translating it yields CASSYSEGQTEAFF.

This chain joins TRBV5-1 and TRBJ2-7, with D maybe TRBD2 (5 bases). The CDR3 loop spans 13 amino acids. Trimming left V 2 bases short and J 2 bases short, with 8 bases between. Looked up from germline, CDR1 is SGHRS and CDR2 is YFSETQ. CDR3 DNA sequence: TGCGCCAGCAGCTTTGGACTGCCCTACGAGCAGTACTTC. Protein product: CASSFGLPYEQYF.

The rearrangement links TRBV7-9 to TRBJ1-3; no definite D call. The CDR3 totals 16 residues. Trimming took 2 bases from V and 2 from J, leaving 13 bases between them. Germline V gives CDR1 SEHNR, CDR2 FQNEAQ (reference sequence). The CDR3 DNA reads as TGTGCCAGCAGCTTATGGAATCCTAGTACTGGAAACACCATATATTTT. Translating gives CASSLWNPSTGNTIYF.

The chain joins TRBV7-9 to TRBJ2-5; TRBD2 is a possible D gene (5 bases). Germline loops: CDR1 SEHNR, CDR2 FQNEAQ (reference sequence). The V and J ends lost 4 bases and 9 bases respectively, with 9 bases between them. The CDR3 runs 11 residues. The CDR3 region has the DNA TGTGCCAGCAGCTCCGAAGCGGCCCAGTACTTC. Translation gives CASSSEAAQYF.

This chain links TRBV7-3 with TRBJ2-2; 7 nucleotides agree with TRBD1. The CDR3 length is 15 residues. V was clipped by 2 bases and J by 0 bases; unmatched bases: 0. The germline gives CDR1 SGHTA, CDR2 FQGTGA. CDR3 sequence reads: CASSLQGANTGELFF. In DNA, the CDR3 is TGTGCCAGCAGCTTACAGGGGGCGAACACCGGGGAGCTGTTTTTT.

Here the CDR3 reads CASTARVYSDTQYF. The CDR3 nucleotides read TGTGCCAGCACGGCCAGGGTCTATTCGGATACGCAGTATTTT. The chain couples TRBV27 to TRBJ2-3; possible D gene TRBD1, 5 bases. This CDR3 region has 14 residues. CDR1 MNHEY and CDR2 SMNVEV come from the germline V gene (reference sequence). V was pared by 7 bases and J by 6 bases, with 17 bases between.

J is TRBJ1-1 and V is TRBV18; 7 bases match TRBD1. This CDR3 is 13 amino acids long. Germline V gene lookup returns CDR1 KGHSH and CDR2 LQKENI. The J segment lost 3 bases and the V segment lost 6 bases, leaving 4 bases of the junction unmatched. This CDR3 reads CASSNRGDTEAFF. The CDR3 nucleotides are TGTGCCAGCTCGAACAGGGGCGACACTGAAGCTTTCTTT.

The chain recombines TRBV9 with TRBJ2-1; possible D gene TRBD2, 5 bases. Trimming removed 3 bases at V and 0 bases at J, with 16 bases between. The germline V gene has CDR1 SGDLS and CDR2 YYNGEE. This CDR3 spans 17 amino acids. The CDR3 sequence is CASSDPLGSLSYNEQFF. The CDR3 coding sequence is TGTGCCAGCAGCGACCCCTTAGGGAGCCTCTCCTACAATGAGCAGTTCTTC.

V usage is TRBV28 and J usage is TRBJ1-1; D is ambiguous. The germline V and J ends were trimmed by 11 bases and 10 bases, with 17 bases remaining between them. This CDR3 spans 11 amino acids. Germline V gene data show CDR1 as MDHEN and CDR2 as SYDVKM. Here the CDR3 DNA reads TGTGCCCCCCCCCGGGGAGGAATAGCTTTCTTT. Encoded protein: CAPPRGGIAFF.

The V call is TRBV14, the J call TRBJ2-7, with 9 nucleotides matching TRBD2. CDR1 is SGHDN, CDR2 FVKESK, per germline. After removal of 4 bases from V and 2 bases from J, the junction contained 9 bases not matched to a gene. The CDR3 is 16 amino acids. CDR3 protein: CASSPLSGGGAYEQYF. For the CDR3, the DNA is TGTGCCAGCAGCCCATTGTCGGGCGGGGGGGCCTACGAGCAGTACTTC.

CDR3 DNA sequence: TGTGCCAGCTCACAGGAGGCCCAGCTTTACACTGAAGCTTTCTTT. This encodes CASSQEAQLYTEAFF. This sequence joins TRBV18 and TRBJ1-1, with no clear D. The CDR3 totals 15 residues. Germline V gives CDR1 KGHSH, CDR2 LQKENI. Trimming took off 4 bases at V and 3 bases at J, with 15 bases between the two ends.

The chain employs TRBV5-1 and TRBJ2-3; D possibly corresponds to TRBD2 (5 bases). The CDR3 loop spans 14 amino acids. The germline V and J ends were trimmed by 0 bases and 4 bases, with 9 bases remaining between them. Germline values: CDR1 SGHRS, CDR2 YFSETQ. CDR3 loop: CASSLVAGADTQYF. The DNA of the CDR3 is TGCGCCAGCAGCTTGGTAGCCGGGGCAGATACGCAGTATTTT. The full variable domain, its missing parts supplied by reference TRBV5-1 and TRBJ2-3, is KAGVTQTPRYLIKTRGQQVTLSCSPISGHRSVSWYQQTPGQGLQFLFEYFSETQRNKGNFPGRFSGRQFSNSRSEMNVSTLELGDSALYLCASSLVAGADTQYFGPGTRLTVL.

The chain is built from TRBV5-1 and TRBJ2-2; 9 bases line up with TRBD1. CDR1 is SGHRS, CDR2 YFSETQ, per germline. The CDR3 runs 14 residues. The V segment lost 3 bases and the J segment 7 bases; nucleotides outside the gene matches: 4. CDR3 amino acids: CASSSGTGFGELFF. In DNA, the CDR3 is TGCGCCAGCAGCTCCGGGACAGGGTTCGGGGAGCTGTTTTTT.